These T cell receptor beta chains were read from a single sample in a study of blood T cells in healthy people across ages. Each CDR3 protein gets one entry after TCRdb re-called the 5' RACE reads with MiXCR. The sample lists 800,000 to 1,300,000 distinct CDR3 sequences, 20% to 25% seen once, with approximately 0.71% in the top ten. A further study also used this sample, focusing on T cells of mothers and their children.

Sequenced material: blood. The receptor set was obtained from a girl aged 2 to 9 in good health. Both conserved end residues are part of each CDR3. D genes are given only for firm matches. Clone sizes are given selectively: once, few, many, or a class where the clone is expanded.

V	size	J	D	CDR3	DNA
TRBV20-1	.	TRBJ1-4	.	CSAALPRGLFF	TGCAGTGCAGCCTTGCCAAGGGGACTGTTTTTT
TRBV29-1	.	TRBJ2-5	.	CSAGHGQETQYF	TGCAGCGCCGGACACGGACAAGAGACCCAGTACTTC
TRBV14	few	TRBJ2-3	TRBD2	CASRQGTSGGTSTDTQYF	TGTGCCAGCAGACAAGGGACTAGCGGGGGTACTAGCACAGATACGCAGTATTTT
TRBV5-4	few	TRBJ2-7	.	CASSFRGGPLYEQYF	TGTGCCAGCAGCTTCCGAGGGGGACCCCTTTACGAGCAGTACTTC
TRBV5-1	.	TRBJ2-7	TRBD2	CASSRGGTGTSPYEQYF	TGCGCCAGCAGCCGGGGGGGCACTGGAACGTCCCCCTACGAGCAGTACTTC
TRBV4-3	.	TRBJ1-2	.	CASSQRTGGNYGYTF	TGCGCCAGCAGCCAAAGAACGGGGGGGAACTATGGCTACACCTTC
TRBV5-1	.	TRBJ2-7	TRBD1	CASSSGTGGSYEQYF	TGTGCCAGCAGCTCCGGGACAGGGGGCTCCTACGAGCAGTACTTC
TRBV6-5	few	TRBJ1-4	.	CASSYSGFKLFF	TGTGCCAGCAGTTACTCGGGCTTTAAACTGTTTTTT
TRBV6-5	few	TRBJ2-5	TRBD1	CASRPGTGETQYF	TGTGCCAGCAGACCCGGGACAGGAGAGACCCAGTACTTC
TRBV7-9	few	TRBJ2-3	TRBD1	CASSRITGTGADTQYF	TGTGCCAGCAGCCGGATAACCGGGACAGGGGCAGATACGCAGTATTTT
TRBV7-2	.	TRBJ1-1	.	CASSFFPTEAFF	TGTGCCAGCAGCTTCTTTCCCACTGAAGCTTTCTTT